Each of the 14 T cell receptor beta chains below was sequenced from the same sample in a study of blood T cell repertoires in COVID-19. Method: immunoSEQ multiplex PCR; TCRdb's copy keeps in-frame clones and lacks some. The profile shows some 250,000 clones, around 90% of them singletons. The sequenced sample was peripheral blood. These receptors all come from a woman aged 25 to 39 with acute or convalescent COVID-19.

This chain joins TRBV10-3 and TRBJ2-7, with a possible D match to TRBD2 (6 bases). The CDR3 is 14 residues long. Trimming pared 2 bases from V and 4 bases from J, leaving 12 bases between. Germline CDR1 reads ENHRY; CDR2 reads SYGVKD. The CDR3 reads CAISEVADLYEQYF. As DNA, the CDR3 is TGTGCCATCAGTGAGGTAGCGGATCTATACGAGCAGTACTTC.

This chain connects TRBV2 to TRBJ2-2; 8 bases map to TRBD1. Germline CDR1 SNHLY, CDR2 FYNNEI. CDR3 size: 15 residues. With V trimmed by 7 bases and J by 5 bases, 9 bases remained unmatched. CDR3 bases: TGTGCCAGCACCGAAGACAGGGGATTGACCGGGGAGCTGTTTTTT. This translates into CASTEDRGLTGELFF.

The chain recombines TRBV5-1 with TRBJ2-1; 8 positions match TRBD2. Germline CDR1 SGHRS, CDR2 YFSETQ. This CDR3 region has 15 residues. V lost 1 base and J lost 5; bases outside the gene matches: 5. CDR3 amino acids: CASSLSGTRNNEQFF. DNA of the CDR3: TGCGCCAGCAGCTTGTCCGGGACTAGAAACAATGAGCAGTTCTTC.

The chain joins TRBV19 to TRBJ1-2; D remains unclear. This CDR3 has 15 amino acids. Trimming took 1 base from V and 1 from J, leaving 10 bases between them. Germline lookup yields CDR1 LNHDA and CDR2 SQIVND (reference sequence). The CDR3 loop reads CASSIAKRLNYGYTF. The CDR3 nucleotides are TGTGCCAGTAGTATAGCGAAGAGACTTAACTATGGCTACACCTTC.

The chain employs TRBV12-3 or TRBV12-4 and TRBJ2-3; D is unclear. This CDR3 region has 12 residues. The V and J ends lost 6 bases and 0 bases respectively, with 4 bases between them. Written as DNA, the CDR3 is TGTGCCAGCAGAGAGAGCACAGATACGCAGTATTTT. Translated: CASRESTDTQYF.

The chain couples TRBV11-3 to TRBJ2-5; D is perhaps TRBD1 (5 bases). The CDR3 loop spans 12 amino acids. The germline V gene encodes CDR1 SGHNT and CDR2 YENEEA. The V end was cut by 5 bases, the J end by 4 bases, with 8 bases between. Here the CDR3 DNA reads TGTGCCAGCAGCCAAGGGGTAGAGACCCAGTACTTC. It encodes CASSQGVETQYF.

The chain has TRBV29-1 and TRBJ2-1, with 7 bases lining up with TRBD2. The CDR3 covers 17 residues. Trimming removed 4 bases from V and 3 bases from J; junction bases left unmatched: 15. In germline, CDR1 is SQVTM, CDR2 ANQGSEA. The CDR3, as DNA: TGCAGCGTTGTGGGGGGTTTGGGCGGGAGTAACTACAATGAGCAGTTCTTC. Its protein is CSVVGGLGGSNYNEQFF.

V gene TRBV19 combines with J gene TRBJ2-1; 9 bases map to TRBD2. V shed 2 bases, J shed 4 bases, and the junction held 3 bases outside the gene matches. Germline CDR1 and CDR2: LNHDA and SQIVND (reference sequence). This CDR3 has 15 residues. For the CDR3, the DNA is TGTGCCAGTAGTATAAGTAGCGGGAGATACAATGAGCAGTTCTTC. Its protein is CASSISSGRYNEQFF.

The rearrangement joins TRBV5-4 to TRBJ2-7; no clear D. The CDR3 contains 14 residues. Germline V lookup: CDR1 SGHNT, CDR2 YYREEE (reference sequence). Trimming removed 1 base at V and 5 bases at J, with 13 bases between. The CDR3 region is CASSLSVSEDEQYF. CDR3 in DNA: TGTGCCAGCAGCTTGTCGGTGTCCGAGGACGAGCAGTACTTC.

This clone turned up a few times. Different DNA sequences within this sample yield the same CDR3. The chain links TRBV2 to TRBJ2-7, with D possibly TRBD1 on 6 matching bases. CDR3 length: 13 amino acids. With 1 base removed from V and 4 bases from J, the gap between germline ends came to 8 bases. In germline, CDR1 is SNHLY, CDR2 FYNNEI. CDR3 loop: CASSEVRGYEQYF. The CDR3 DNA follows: TGTGCCAGCAGTGAAGTCAGGGGTTACGAGCAGTACTTC.

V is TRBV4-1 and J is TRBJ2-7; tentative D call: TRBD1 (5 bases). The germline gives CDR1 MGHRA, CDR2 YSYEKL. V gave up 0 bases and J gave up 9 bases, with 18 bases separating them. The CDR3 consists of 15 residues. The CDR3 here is CASSQERWEGARQYF. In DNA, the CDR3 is TGCGCCAGCAGCCAAGAACGGTGGGAAGGGGCAAGGCAGTACTTC.

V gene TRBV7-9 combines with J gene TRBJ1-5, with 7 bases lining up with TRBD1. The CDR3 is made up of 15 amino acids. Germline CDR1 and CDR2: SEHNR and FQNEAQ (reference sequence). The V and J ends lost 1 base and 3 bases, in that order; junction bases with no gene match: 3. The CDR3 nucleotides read TGTGCCAGCAGCTTAGGACAGGGACCCAATCAGCCCCAGCATTTT. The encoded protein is CASSLGQGPNQPQHF. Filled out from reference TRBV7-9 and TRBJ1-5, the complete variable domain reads DTGVSQNPRHKITKRGQNVTFRCDPISEHNRLYWYRQTLGQGPEFLTYFQNEAQLEKSRLLSDRFSAERPKGSFSTLEIQRTEQGDSAMYLCASSLGQGPNQPQHFGDGTRLSIL.

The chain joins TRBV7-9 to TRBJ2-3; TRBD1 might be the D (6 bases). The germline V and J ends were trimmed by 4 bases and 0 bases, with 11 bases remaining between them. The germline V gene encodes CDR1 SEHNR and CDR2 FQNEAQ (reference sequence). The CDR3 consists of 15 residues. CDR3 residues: CASSSTGSSTDTQYF. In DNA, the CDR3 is TGTGCCAGCAGCTCCACAGGGTCTAGCACAGATACGCAGTATTTT.

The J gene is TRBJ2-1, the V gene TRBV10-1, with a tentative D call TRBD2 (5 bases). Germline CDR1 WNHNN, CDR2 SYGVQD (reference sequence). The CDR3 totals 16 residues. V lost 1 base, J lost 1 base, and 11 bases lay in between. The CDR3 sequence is CASSECRIASYNEQFF. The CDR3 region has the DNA TGCGCCAGCAGTGAGTGTAGGATAGCGTCCTACAATGAGCAGTTCTTC.